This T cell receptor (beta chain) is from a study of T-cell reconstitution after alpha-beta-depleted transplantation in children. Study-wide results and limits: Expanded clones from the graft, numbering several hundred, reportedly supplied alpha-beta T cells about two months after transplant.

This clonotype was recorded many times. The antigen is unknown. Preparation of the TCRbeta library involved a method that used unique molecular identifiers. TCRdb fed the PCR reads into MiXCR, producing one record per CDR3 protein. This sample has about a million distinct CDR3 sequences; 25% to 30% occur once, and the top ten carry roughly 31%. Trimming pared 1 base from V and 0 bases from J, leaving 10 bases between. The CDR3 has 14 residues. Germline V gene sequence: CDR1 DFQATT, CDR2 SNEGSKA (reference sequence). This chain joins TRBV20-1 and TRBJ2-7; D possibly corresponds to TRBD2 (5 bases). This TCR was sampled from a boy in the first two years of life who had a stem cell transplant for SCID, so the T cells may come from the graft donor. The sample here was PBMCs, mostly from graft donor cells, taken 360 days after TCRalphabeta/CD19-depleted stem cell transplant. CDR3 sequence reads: CSARGGASSYEQYF. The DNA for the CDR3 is TGCAGTGCTAGAGGGGGAGCGAGCTCCTACGAGCAGTACTTC.